This T cell receptor beta chain derives from a study of cytomegalovirus exposure and HLA in healthy donors. In the PCR, 60 Vbeta and 13 Jbeta primers were used. TCRdb's copy holds only in-frame clones and misses some; the assay was immunoSEQ multiplex PCR. The sample consists of about 120,000 clones, 65% to 80% of them appearing once. Note on this clone: Other DNA sequences of this sample code for an identical CDR3.

This CDR3 spans 15 amino acids. Per the germline V gene, CDR1 is SEHNR and CDR2 is FQNEAQ (reference sequence). The junction had 5 bases not matched to a gene; V was cut back by 3 bases and J by 8 bases. The clonotype originates from a woman aged 40 to 55 in good health and CMV-seropositive. Source material: PBMCs. V is TRBV7-9 and J is TRBJ2-1; 12 nucleotides match TRBD2. CDR3 loop: CASSFPTSGSDEQFF. CDR3 coding DNA: TGTGCCAGCAGCTTCCCGACTAGCGGGAGCGATGAGCAGTTCTTC.